This T cell receptor (beta chain) came from a study of T cells in Graves' hyperthyroidism and ophthalmopathy (dated by TCRdb to between 2019 and 2020). Study-level background: A discovery cohort of about 100 patients, 43 with Graves' ophthalmopathy and about 58 with stable Graves' hyperthyroidism, was used to find distinguishing TCR V-J signatures. Prospective prediction of ophthalmopathy was tested in an independent validation cohort of 18 to 20 hyperthyroidism patients and 17 patients who later progressed to ophthalmopathy. TCR Vbeta CDR3 sequencing of 135 peripheral blood samples (43 ophthalmopathy, roughly 72 hyperthyroidism and around 17 progressor patients) is reported in the paper. After sampling, hyperthyroidism patients received methimazole starting at 30 mg daily, and ophthalmopathy patients received high-dose intravenous methylprednisolone. In addition, the study compared T-cell repertoires in thyroid tissue and in blood from five to seven Graves' hyperthyroidism patients. The 100 discovery patients were randomly split 7:3 into training and test sets. Beyond this particular receptor, the publication reports: Sample size was not statistically predetermined, and blinding of investigators to group allocation was not performed. Most expanded thyroid clonotypes (frequency above 0.001) were also detected in blood, suggesting blood repertoires may reflect thyroid immune responses. Ophthalmopathy was separated from stable hyperthyroidism by a 13 V-J signature model, with approximately 90% sensitivity and about 81% specificity obtained in cross-validation and 80%/75% obtained in testing. In validation, progression to ophthalmopathy was predicted by the model with nearly 71% sensitivity and about 72% specificity, a median of approximately 6.5 months before onset.

Exclusion was applied to patients with uncontrolled infections, other autoimmune diseases, pregnancy or lactation. Diagnoses were established on the basis of clinical symptoms, serum thyroxine and TRAb, thyroid ultrasound, and orbital computed tomography. Trizol reagent was used to extract total RNA, and RNA quality was then checked on an Agilent 2100 Bioanalyzer. The germline ends are 14 bases apart after V is trimmed by 9 bases and J by 8 bases. CDR1 and CDR2 are drawn from the germline V gene: MNHEY, SVGAGI. The CDR3 goes from the cysteine to the phenylalanine over 12 residues. Only the CDR3 part of the read is kept: 36 bases, read in frame from the first base. The TCR beta CDR3 regions were amplified from the RNA transcripts. A first-round RT-PCR of the TCR CDR3 used the HTBI primer set with the Qiagen OneStep RT-PCR kit. The libraries were constructed in a second round of multiplex PCR and then size-selected and purified. Libraries were sequenced paired-end with 100 bp reads on an Illumina HiSeq2000. Turning to the authors' computational methods: SOAPnuke was used to process the raw data, removing reads that contained adapters or uncalled bases, had a mean Phred below 15, or lacked an exact match to the constant primer or identifier. High-quality paired reads were merged with COPE v1.2.5, and unique nucleotide sequences were defined as clonotypes. MiTCR v1.1 was used to align the clonotypes against IMGT TRBV, TRBD and TRBJ reference segments. Only V-J combinations with frequency above 0.0001, covering 99% to 99.2% of repertoires, were analysed. A TCS score was defined as the ratio of F50 (clonal expansion) to E x V (chaos), with BLOSUM62-based TCRdist applied between CDR3 peptides within each V-J. Welch's t-statistics and random forest reduced around 520 V-J features to 13, which were used in a naive Bayes classifier (R e1071). The similarity between thyroid and blood repertoires was quantified using the Morisita-Horn index. TCRdb reanalyzed the raw reads on its own, using fastp at Q25 for trimming and MiXCR for clone calling, and kept in-frame beta chains. Entries that share a CDR3 protein sequence are merged under the most common genes and DNA. The V and J calls and clone size come from TCRdb's table, not from the authors' own analysis. In all, the sample holds 480,000 or so distinct CDR3 sequences, and about 46% of those were seen once. The ten most abundant clones make up approximately 44% of the sample.

This clonotype appeared a single time. The antigen this receptor binds is unknown. No much larger clone exists at a distance of one base, and base qualities are not known. One read alone is weak evidence. The sample taken for sequencing was peripheral blood or thyroid tissue (not recorded which). Here the chain combines TRBV6-5 and TRBJ1-5; TRBD1 is perhaps the D gene, given 5 matching bases. The source of this sequence is an adult woman with Graves' disease, either hyperthyroidism or ophthalmopathy (not recorded which). The DNA sequence is given as TGTGCCAGTGAACGCGTCAGGGAGCCCCAGCATTTT. Translation gives CASERVREPQHF.